This T cell receptor (beta chain) was obtained from a study of CD8+ T cells in alopecia areata. Whole-study context: Tofacitinib ran for 6 to 18 months before 6 months off drug. Study findings and constraints: Clarity of TCR sharing across patients fell short of that in mice, possibly HLA-related. Affected lesional scalp, above all in alopecia totalis/universalis, was more clonal than normal scalp.

This CDR3 has 15 residues. The ends lost 4 bases at V and 2 bases at J; junction bases unmatched: 7. The germline gives CDR1 SQVTM, CDR2 ANQGSEA. Sorting of PBMCs yielded the CD4+ and CD8+ T cells. In each case, RNA was isolated and then reverse transcribed into cDNA as the sequencing template. Profiling relied on immunoSEQ multiplex PCR, and the TCRdb table lists in-frame clones only, not all of them. Of over 200,000 clones listed, 50% to 70% are singletons. Turning to this clone: The target antigen is unknown.

The chain employs TRBV29-1 and TRBJ2-2; the match to TRBD1 covers 7 bases. The clonotype originates from a human donor with alopecia areata. Material: CD4+ T cells sorted from blood, obtained at week 0. The CDR3 nucleotides are TGCAGCGTTGCAGCGGACAGGACTAACACCGGGGAGCTGTTTTTT. It yields the protein CSVAADRTNTGELFF.